This T cell receptor (beta chain) was sequenced during a study of CD8+ T cells in alopecia areata. The CDR3 totals 15 residues. Per the germline V gene, CDR1 is SGHDT and CDR2 is YYEEEE. V lost 0 bases and J 3 bases, leaving 13 bases between the germline ends. Extraction and reverse transcription of RNA yielded cDNA as the sequencing template. Here immunoSEQ multiplex PCR was the method, and the copy in TCRdb shows in-frame clones only, minus some. The sample has about 140,000 clones, approximately 56% seen once. This receptor was taken from a human donor in good health. V gene TRBV5-6 combines with J gene TRBJ2-7; no definite D call. The sequencing input was CD8+ T cells sorted from blood. The CDR3 sequence: CASSLADMNGYEQYF. Written as DNA, the CDR3 is TGTGCCAGCAGCTTGGCCGACATGAATGGCTACGAGCAGTACTTC.